This T cell receptor (beta chain) originates from a study of cytomegalovirus exposure and HLA in healthy donors. Study-wide results and caveats: TCR association rates varied by HLA locus in a later analysis, with DRB1 highest and HLA-C lowest.

PCR used 60 Vbeta primers and 13 Jbeta primers. Profiling relied on immunoSEQ multiplex PCR, and the TCRdb table lists in-frame clones only, not all of them. The table lists 60,000 or so clones. Trimming removed 4 bases from V and 0 bases from J, with 6 bases in between. Germline lookup yields CDR1 KGHSH and CDR2 LQKENI. The CDR3 is 13 amino acids. In regard to this clone: No antigen is known for it.

Sequenced: PBMCs. The chain has TRBV18 and TRBJ2-5; possible D gene TRBD2, 5 bases. This TCR derives from a man in his forties or fifties in good health and CMV-seropositive. The CDR3 loop is CASSLGNQETQYF. The CDR3 DNA is TGTGCCAGCTCACTCGGGAACCAAGAGACCCAGTACTTC.